These 15 T cell receptor beta chains share one sample of origin, sequenced in a study of tumor and adjacent non-tumor tissue in lung cancer. A modified ARM-PCR protocol with three rounds of nested PCR amplified TCRbeta. TCRdb recomputed calls from the multiplex PCR reads with MiXCR, one row per CDR3 protein. This table holds tens of thousands of distinct CDR3 sequences, around 61% found once. The template was RNA from unsorted bulk tissue. This non-tumor lung sample came from over 3 cm beyond the tumor edge. Sequencing was done on a sample of distant non-tumor lung tissue. All receptors come from a man aged 70 or older with non-small cell lung cancer.

This clonotype was recorded once. One base away lies a much larger clone, so this may be a sequencing read error. This CDR3 is missing its conserved last phenylalanine or tryptophan, likely due to a read error. The chain has TRBV14 and TRBJ2-7, with TRBD1 matching 9 bases. CDR3 length: 15 amino acids. CDR1 and CDR2 (germline): SGHDN, FVKESK. The ends lost 4 bases at V and 6 bases at J; junction bases unmatched: 10. CDR3 sequence: CASSRTGTGTIEQYS. Written as DNA, the CDR3 is TGTGCCAGCAGCCGAACCGGGACAGGGACAATCGAGCAGTACTCC.

A few counts support this clonotype. One end of the junction fails to match germline, which may point to a read error. J is TRBJ2-7 and V is TRBV11-2; D is perhaps TRBD2 (6 bases). Per the germline V gene, CDR1 is SGHAT and CDR2 is FQNNGV. This CDR3 has 15 residues. The CDR3 coding sequence is TGTGCCAGTAGCTTCTTTGATAGGACTACAGGCGAGCAGTACTTC. It is translated as CASSFFDRTTGEQYF.

There are many counts of this clonotype. The J gene is TRBJ1-2, the V gene TRBV20-1; 8 nucleotides agree with TRBD1. CDR1 is DFQATT and CDR2 is SNEGSKA in the germline V gene (reference sequence). The junction had 17 bases not matched to a gene; V was cut back by 6 bases and J by 5 bases. This CDR3 contains 16 residues. CDR3 in DNA: TGCAGTGCATCCACCGGGACAGGAACCCTCGGGTATGGCTACACCTTC. Encoded protein: CSASTGTGTLGYGYTF.

Regarding this clonotype: A much larger clone lies one base from this, so it may be a read error. This rearrangement joins TRBV7-9 to TRBJ2-1; D unclear. The CDR3 runs 12 residues. Germline CDR1 is SEHNR and CDR2 is FQNEAQ (reference sequence). CDR3 sequence (DNA): TGTGCCAGCAGCGCCCATTTCAATAAGCAGTTCTTC. It codes for CASSAHFNKQFF.

Regarding this clonotype: Its ends do not fully match the called genes, so a read error is possible. The gene calls are TRBV6-5 and TRBJ1-1; 10 bases map to TRBD1. CDR3 length: 15 residues. Per the germline V gene, CDR1 is MNHEY and CDR2 is SVGAGI. CDR3 nucleotides: TGTGCCAGTATCCGACAGGGGGCAGGGGGCACTGAACCTTTCTTT. Translating it yields CASIRQGAGGTEPFF.

This clonotype was observed a handful of times. The chain couples TRBV20-1 to TRBJ2-7, with TRBD2 matching over 10 bases. The germline CDR1 and CDR2 sequences are DFQATT and SNEGSKA (reference sequence). The CDR3 runs 14 residues. The V and J ends lost 1 base and 2 bases, in that order; junction bases with no gene match: 2. CDR3 nucleotide sequence: TGCAGTGCTAGAGTAGCGGGGGGAACCTACGAGCAGTACTTC. It yields the protein CSARVAGGTYEQYF.

The V and J genes are TRBV30 and TRBJ1-5; 8 bases line up with TRBD1. Looked up from germline, CDR1 is GTSNPN and CDR2 is SVGIG (reference sequence). V gave up 6 bases and J gave up 2 bases; unmatched junction bases: 6. The CDR3 loop spans 14 amino acids. For the CDR3, the DNA is TGTGCCTGTTCAGGGGGCGCAGGCAATCAGCCCCAGCATTTT. Translation gives CACSGGAGNQPQHF.

This clonotype was detected only a few times. V is TRBV18 and J is TRBJ1-1; 9 nucleotides agree with TRBD1. From germline, CDR1 is KGHSH and CDR2 LQKENI. This CDR3 comprises 16 residues. The junction had 11 bases not matched to a gene; V was cut back by 3 bases and J by 6 bases. This CDR3 is CASSPLPGQGSAEAFF. As DNA, the CDR3 is TGTGCCAGCTCACCTTTACCGGGACAGGGTAGCGCTGAAGCTTTCTTT.

This clonotype was picked up a small number of times. With a much larger clone just one base away, this may be a read error. The chain recombines TRBV10-3 with TRBJ1-1; the match to TRBD1 covers 10 bases. CDR1 is ENHRY, CDR2 SYGVKD, per germline. The CDR3 length is 14 residues. CDR3 amino acids: CTISGDRGNTEAFF. CDR3 DNA sequence: TGTACCATCAGTGGGGACAGGGGGAACACTGAAGCTTTCTTT.

Regarding this clonotype: One base away lies a much larger clone, so this may be a sequencing read error. This chain links TRBV28 with TRBJ2-1; D may be TRBD1 (6 bases). The CDR3 has 12 amino acids. Germline loops: CDR1 MDHEN, CDR2 SYDVKM. CDR3 in amino acids: CASSFSSDRQDF. The CDR3 DNA is TGTGCCAGCAGTTTCTCTTCCGACAGGCAAGACTTC.

The chain carries TRBV11-2 and TRBJ1-3; D is unclear. The germline V gene encodes CDR1 SGHAT and CDR2 FQNNGV. The CDR3 has 15 residues. Trimming took 5 bases from V and 4 from J, leaving 15 bases between them. CDR3 in DNA: TGTGCCAGCAGCACCTTCCGGGAAAGCGGAAACACCATATATTTT. This encodes CASSTFRESGNTIYF.

Points on this clonotype: An end of the junction does not agree with germline; a read error may underlie this. This sequence joins TRBV10-3 and TRBJ2-7; TRBD1 matches 8 bases. The V gene's germline CDR1 is ENHRY and CDR2 SYGVKD. The CDR3 is made up of 16 amino acids. The DNA of the CDR3 is TGTGCCATCAGCGCTCTCAAGGGACAGGTTTCCTATGAGCAGTACTTC. Protein sequence: CAISALKGQVSYEQYF.

This chain connects TRBV28 to TRBJ2-7; 7 bases match TRBD1. The V and J ends lost 9 bases and 10 bases, in that order; junction bases with no gene match: 15. CDR3 length: 13 residues. CDR1 is MDHEN, CDR2 SYDVKM, per germline. The CDR3 here is CARRIPTGPEQYF. The CDR3 DNA is TGTGCCAGGAGAATCCCGACAGGGCCCGAACAGTACTTC.

The count of this clonotype is one. Germline is not matched at one junction end, which may reflect a read error. This chain links TRBV11-1 with TRBJ2-1, with TRBD2 matching over 7 bases. CDR3 size: 18 residues. Germline CDR1 is SGHAT and CDR2 is FQDESV (reference sequence). CDR3: CVSSPTRRVAGGYNEQFF. CDR3 nucleotide sequence: TGTGTCAGCAGTCCAACTCGTCGGGTAGCGGGTGGATACAATGAGCAGTTCTTC.

This sequence joins TRBV29-1 and TRBJ1-1; TRBD1 matches 7 bases. In germline, CDR1 is SQVTM, CDR2 ANQGSEA. The CDR3 totals 15 residues. The CDR3 DNA sequence: TGCAATGTTATAACGGCAGGGGGATGGAACACTGAAGCTTTCTTT. Translating gives CNVITAGGWNTEAFF. The variable domain in full, completed from reference TRBV29-1 and TRBJ1-1, reads SAVISQKPSRDICQRGTSLTIQCQVDSQVTMMFWYRQQPGQSLTLIATANQGSEATYESGFVIDKFPISRPNLTFSTLTVSNMSPEDSSIYLCNVITAGGWNTEAFFGQGTRLTVV.